Following are 28 T cell receptor beta chains from one sample sequenced in a study of vaccination and CD4 T cells after COVID-19. With the Oncomine TCR Beta short-read assay, DNA from cultured CD4+ T cells was sequenced. TCRdb analysed the PCR reads with MiXCR anew, one entry per CDR3 protein. The data hold 7,000 to 8,500 distinct CDR3 sequences, with roughly a third observed a single time. These TCRs' antigens remain unknown. Treatment in this sample: roughly 10-day PBMC culture with coronavirus spike peptide pools or control peptides (ViraFEST assay). CD4+ T cells of the unexposed donor were collected before the COVID-19 pandemic (2011-2018). The sample consisted of CD4+ T cells from blood, cultured in vitro. These TCRs come from a human donor in good health.

This clonotype was seen only a few times. The gene calls are TRBV20-1 and TRBJ1-5, with D possibly being TRBD1 (5 bases). Deletions cut 6 bases from V and 5 bases from J, with 20 bases between. There are 15 residues in the CDR3. CDR1 is DFQATT, CDR2 SNEGSKA, per germline (reference sequence). The CDR3 is CSATSTGWGDQPQHF. CDR3 nucleotide sequence: TGCAGTGCCACATCAACGGGATGGGGCGATCAGCCCCAGCATTTT.

This chain joins TRBV6-1 and TRBJ1-2, with 11 bases identical to TRBD1. CDR1 is MNHNS and CDR2 is SASEGT in the germline V gene. The ends lost 10 bases at V and 5 bases at J; junction bases unmatched: 3. The CDR3 is made up of 12 amino acids. The DNA of the CDR3 is TGTGCCACTGGGACAGGGGGGTATGGCTACACCTTC. Translated: CATGTGGYGYTF.

The chain joins TRBV6-5 to TRBJ1-2; 9 bases align to TRBD1. The CDR3 consists of 15 residues. Trimming cost V 4 bases and J 0 bases; bases outside gene matches: 3. The germline V gene encodes CDR1 MNHEY and CDR2 SVGAGI. The CDR3 sequence: CASSFRTGANYGYTF. The CDR3 coding sequence is TGTGCCAGCAGTTTTAGGACAGGGGCTAACTATGGCTACACCTTC.

This clonotype was counted only a few times. The gene calls are TRBV11-2 and TRBJ1-1, with TRBD1 as a possible D gene (6 bases). V was pared by 5 bases and J by 4 bases, with 11 bases between. In germline, CDR1 is SGHAT, CDR2 FQNNGV. This CDR3 region has 13 residues. In DNA form, the CDR3 reads TGTGCCAGCAGCCAGGGAGGGGGCACTGAAGCTTTCTTT. This encodes CASSQGGGTEAFF. The complete variable domain, with remaining parts taken from reference TRBV11-2 and TRBJ1-1, reads EAGVAQSPRYKIIEKRQSVAFWCNPISGHATLYWYQQILGQGPKLLIQFQNNGVVDDSQLPKDRFSAERLKGVDSTLKIQPAKLEDSAVYLCASSQGGGTEAFFGQGTRLTVV.

This clonotype was observed a handful of times. This sequence joins TRBV5-8 and TRBJ1-1; D is undetermined. Germline lookup yields CDR1 SGHTS and CDR2 YDEGEE. The CDR3 loop spans 12 amino acids. V shed 0 bases and J shed 8 bases, with 8 bases lying between them. The CDR3 DNA sequence: TGTGCCAGCAGCTTGGCAGTAGGCGAAGCTTTCTTT. Translating it yields CASSLAVGEAFF.

This clonotype was counted a few times. The chain is built from TRBV6-1 and TRBJ1-1; maybe TRBD1 (6 bases). This CDR3 is built from 13 residues. Germline CDR1 reads MNHNS; CDR2 reads SASEGT. V shed 6 bases and J shed 6 bases, with 14 bases lying between them. CDR3 amino acids: CASRNQGTSEAFF. In DNA form, the CDR3 reads TGTGCCAGCAGGAACCAGGGGACCTCTGAAGCTTTCTTT.

The chain uses TRBV20-1 and TRBJ1-2, with TRBD1 matching 11 bases. V lost 4 bases to trimming and J lost 1 base; unmatched junction nucleotides: 8. Germline lookup yields CDR1 DFQATT and CDR2 SNEGSKA (reference sequence). The CDR3 consists of 16 residues. The CDR3 spells CSANRDRGVYNYGYTF. DNA of the CDR3: TGCAGTGCTAACCGGGACAGGGGGGTATATAACTATGGCTACACCTTC.

In DNA, the CDR3 is TGTGCCAGTACTAGCGGGGGTGGCACAGATACGCAGTATTTT. This encodes CASTSGGGTDTQYF. The chain couples TRBV19 to TRBJ2-3, with 10 bases that match TRBD2. Germline CDR1 is LNHDA and CDR2 is SQIVND (reference sequence). With V trimmed by 7 bases and J by 1 base, 2 bases remained unmatched. This CDR3 region has 14 residues.

The chain uses TRBV19 and TRBJ1-5, with a possible D match to TRBD1 (5 bases). V was trimmed by 5 bases and J by 7 bases, leaving 18 bases between them. Germline CDR1 and CDR2: LNHDA and SQIVND (reference sequence). This CDR3 is built from 15 residues. CDR3 residues: CASSLTGRQGQPQHF. CDR3 bases: TGTGCCAGTAGTCTTACAGGCCGACAAGGGCAGCCCCAGCATTTT.

The chain links TRBV20-1 to TRBJ1-1, with D unresolved. The CDR3 totals 16 residues. Trimming shortened V by 6 bases and J by 0 bases, and 20 bases separated the two germline ends. Germline loops: CDR1 DFQATT, CDR2 SNEGSKA (reference sequence). The CDR3 is CSATLPVFSMNTEAFF. The CDR3 DNA reads as TGCAGTGCCACGCTCCCGGTATTCTCAATGAACACTGAAGCTTTCTTT.

This rearrangement joins TRBV7-9 to TRBJ1-5, with no clear D. Trimming removed 5 bases at V and 1 base at J, with 12 bases between. The CDR3 has 15 residues. Germline V lookup: CDR1 SEHNR, CDR2 FQNEAQ (reference sequence). DNA for the CDR3: TGTGCCAGCAGCCAGCACTGGGTCAGCAATCAGCCCCAGCATTTT. Residues: CASSQHWVSNQPQHF.

This clonotype occurred a few times. The chain is built from TRBV6-1 and TRBJ2-2, with D possibly TRBD2 on 5 matching bases. This CDR3 contains 14 residues. Germline V CDR1 and CDR2: MNHNS, SASEGT. Trimming cost V 7 bases and J 5 bases, with 14 bases left between them. CDR3 sequence (DNA): TGTGCCAGCATTTGGGAGAGACAAACCGGGGAGCTGTTTTTT. The encoded protein is CASIWERQTGELFF.

The V call is TRBV11-1, the J call TRBJ2-1, with TRBD1 as a possible D gene (5 bases). In germline, CDR1 is SGHAT, CDR2 FQDESV (reference sequence). CDR3 size: 13 residues. V lost 6 bases and J lost 3, with 9 bases in between. The CDR3 DNA is TGTGCCAGCAGTTCCGACAGCTACAATGAGCAGTTCTTC. This sequence encodes CASSSDSYNEQFF.

V and J are TRBV7-9 and TRBJ1-2; D unclear. Germline CDR1 reads SEHNR; CDR2 reads FQNEAQ (reference sequence). Trimming took off 7 bases at V and 0 bases at J, with 12 bases between the two ends. The length of the CDR3 is 14 residues. CDR3 region: CASNKRAANYGYTF. The CDR3 region has the DNA TGTGCCAGCAATAAAAGGGCAGCTAACTATGGCTACACCTTC.

There are a few counts of this clonotype. The genes are TRBV6-5 and TRBJ1-1, with unresolved D. Germline CDR1 reads MNHEY; CDR2 reads SVGAGI. V was cut by 2 bases and J by 8 bases, with 6 bases left in between. The CDR3 extends over 11 amino acids. The CDR3 spells CASSYKAEAFF. CDR3 nucleotide sequence: TGTGCCAGCAGTTACAAGGCAGAAGCTTTCTTT.

The V and J genes are TRBV7-3 and TRBJ2-2, with 7 bases that match TRBD1. Germline V gene lookup returns CDR1 SGHTA and CDR2 FQGTGA. The CDR3 extends over 16 amino acids. The junction had 7 bases not matched to a gene; V was cut back by 4 bases and J by 2 bases. The CDR3 here is CASSSQGQRNTGELFF. The CDR3 DNA sequence: TGTGCCAGCAGCTCCCAGGGACAGAGAAACACCGGGGAGCTGTTTTTT.

The chain recombines TRBV19 with TRBJ2-1; the match to TRBD1 covers 8 bases. The V gene end was trimmed by 5 bases and the J gene end by 4 bases; junction bases not matched to a gene: 7. Germline lookup yields CDR1 LNHDA and CDR2 SQIVND (reference sequence). The CDR3 extends over 15 amino acids. The CDR3: CASSPRTGWYNEQFF. The CDR3 DNA sequence: TGTGCCAGTAGTCCCCGGACAGGGTGGTACAATGAGCAGTTCTTC. The variable domain in full, with the rest retrieved from reference TRBV19 and TRBJ2-1, is DGGITQSPKYLFRKEGQNVTLSCEQNLNHDAMYWYRQDPGQGLRLIYYSQIVNDFQKGDIAEGYSVSREKKESFPLTVTSAQKNPTAFYLCASSPRTGWYNEQFFGPGTRLTVL.

This sequence joins TRBV19 and TRBJ1-1; D not certain. V was cut by 1 base and J by 0 bases, with 9 bases left in between. Looked up from germline, CDR1 is LNHDA and CDR2 is SQIVND (reference sequence). CDR3 length: 15 residues. The CDR3 region is CASSIAGSMNTEAFF. The CDR3 nucleotides are TGTGCCAGTAGTATAGCCGGGTCCATGAACACTGAAGCTTTCTTT.

The chain carries TRBV20-1 and TRBJ1-6, with D possibly TRBD1 on 5 matching bases. Between the trimmed V and J ends, which lost 5 bases and 10 bases, there was a span of 21 bases. Germline CDR1 DFQATT, CDR2 SNEGSKA (reference sequence). The CDR3 extends over 15 amino acids. DNA of the CDR3: TGCAGTGCTGGCCCTCCGGGGGGAGGGGACTCACCCCTCCACTTT. Residues: CSAGPPGGGDSPLHF.

This chain links TRBV5-6 with TRBJ2-3; D unclear. This CDR3 is 13 amino acids long. Germline CDR1 reads SGHDT; CDR2 reads YYEEEE. The V and J ends lost 0 bases and 3 bases respectively, with 5 bases between them. CDR3 sequence reads: CASSLEGTDTQYF. The CDR3 DNA follows: TGTGCCAGCAGCTTGGAGGGAACAGATACGCAGTATTTT.

In regard to this clonotype: Germline and junction disagree at one end, which may indicate a read error. The chain uses TRBV6-5 and TRBJ2-3; unclear D gene. The CDR3 is 14 residues long. In germline, CDR1 is MNHEY, CDR2 SVGAGI. The CDR3: CGSSYSIGADTQYF. In DNA, the CDR3 is TGTGGCAGCAGTTACTCGATTGGGGCAGATACGCAGTATTTT.

A single count supports this clonotype. The CDR3 DNA is TGTGCCAGCGGGTCCCTCGGGGGACTAAACACCATATATTTT. This gives the protein CASGSLGGLNTIYF. The chain has TRBV6-1 and TRBJ1-3; D perhaps matches TRBD1 (5 bases). Germline CDR1 MNHNS, CDR2 SASEGT. The CDR3 is 14 residues long. The V end was cut by 8 bases, the J end by 6 bases, with 17 bases between.

In this sample, this clonotype turned up a few times. The V gene is TRBV5-1, the J gene TRBJ1-1; 7 positions agree with TRBD1. In germline, CDR1 is SGHRS, CDR2 YFSETQ. This CDR3 is 14 amino acids long. Trimming removed 5 bases from V and 4 bases from J; junction bases left unmatched: 8. CDR3 residues: CASRIQGRATEAFF. CDR3 in DNA: TGCGCCAGCAGGATACAGGGGCGTGCCACTGAAGCTTTCTTT.

This clonotype showed up just a few times. The rearrangement joins TRBV20-1 to TRBJ1-2, with D tentatively TRBD1 (5 bases). The CDR3 is 11 amino acids. In germline, CDR1 is DFQATT, CDR2 SNEGSKA (reference sequence). The V end was cut by 4 bases, the J end by 8 bases, with 11 bases between. The CDR3 DNA reads TGCAGTGCTAATTACAGGAGCGGCTACACCTTC. Its translation is CSANYRSGYTF.

This clonotype was observed a few times. The chain couples TRBV7-8 to TRBJ1-1; D uncertain. This CDR3 contains 14 residues. V was shortened by 2 bases and J by 7 bases, with 14 bases between the two germline ends. CDR1 SGHVS and CDR2 FQNEAQ come from the germline V gene. CDR3 amino acids: CASSLIPREVEAFF. CDR3 DNA: TGTGCCAGCAGCTTAATCCCTCGTGAGGTTGAAGCTTTCTTT.

The rearrangement links TRBV4-2 to TRBJ1-5, with D tentatively TRBD1 (5 bases). The V gene's germline CDR1 is LGHNA and CDR2 YNFKEQ. The V end lost 3 bases, the J end lost 7 bases, and 13 bases lay between the germline ends. CDR3 length equals 14 residues. The CDR3 nucleotides read TGTGCCAGCAGCCAGACCGAGGGACGACAGCCCCAGCATTTT. This gives the protein CASSQTEGRQPQHF.

CDR3 protein: CAISDAQGNTEAFF. CDR3 DNA: TGTGCCATCAGTGACGCACAGGGGAACACTGAAGCTTTCTTT. The chain links TRBV10-3 to TRBJ1-1; weak D call: TRBD1 (6 bases). Germline V lookup: CDR1 ENHRY, CDR2 SYGVKD. Deletions cut 3 bases from V and 1 base from J, with 9 bases between. The CDR3 has 14 residues.

The chain combines TRBV12-3 or TRBV12-4 with TRBJ1-1; TRBD1 matches at 8 bases. The CDR3 runs 14 residues. J was trimmed by 7 bases and V by 5 bases; bases with no gene match: 9. CDR3: CASSTGTGPYEAFF. CDR3 sequence (DNA): TGTGCCAGCAGTACGGGGACAGGCCCCTATGAAGCTTTCTTT.